This TCR beta chain originates from a study of cytomegalovirus exposure and HLA in healthy donors. PCR amplification relied on 60 Vbeta primers (plus 13 Jbeta primers). The table came from immunoSEQ multiplex PCR; TCRdb's copy has only in-frame clones and leaves some out. Counted here are approximately 160,000 clones, around 80% occurring once; the ten biggest clones make up 4.5%. Study results and limitations: Later analysis placed DRB1 highest and HLA-C lowest in TCR association rates, which differed by HLA locus.

Germline CDR1 and CDR2: MNHNS and SASEGT. Trimming removed 6 bases at V and 2 bases at J, with 10 bases between. This CDR3 contains 13 residues. This clone was seen a few times. The antigen is not known. The V and J genes are TRBV6-1 and TRBJ2-5, with D perhaps matching TRBD1 (6 bases). Sequencing used PBMCs. The receptor's source is a woman between 50 and 59 years old in good health and CMV-seropositive. For the CDR3, the DNA is TGTGCCAGCAGGGACAGTATTCAAGAGACCCAGTACTTC. Its protein product is CASRDSIQETQYF.